Below, 27 T cell receptor beta chains from the same sample are listed, as sequenced in a study of T cell repertoires in cytomegalovirus infection. TCRdb passed the reads through MiXCR, listing each CDR3 protein once. The sample has some 800,000 distinct CDR3 sequences; 32% are singletons. Their antigens remain unidentified. The starting material was cultured CD8+ T cells from PBMCs, obtained from culture after CMV antigen stimulation. These receptors were obtained from a human donor in good health (CMV status not recorded). Some clones in this sample may be carry-over from other donors' samples.

The V call is TRBV15, the J call TRBJ2-7; possibly TRBD1 for D (5 bases). Germline values: CDR1 LNHNV, CDR2 YYDKDF (reference sequence). The CDR3 spans 13 residues. Trimming shortened V by 3 bases and J by 5 bases, and 11 bases separated the two germline ends. In nucleotides, the CDR3 is TGTGCCACCAGCAGCGCAGGGCCAGACGAGCAGTACTTC. This encodes CATSSAGPDEQYF.

This clonotype was detected only a few times. The chain is built from TRBV6-6 and TRBJ1-5; perhaps TRBD1 as D (5 bases). CDR1 is MNHNY, CDR2 SVGAGI, per germline (reference sequence). CDR3 length: 14 amino acids. Trimming shortened V by 3 bases and J by 6 bases, and 12 bases separated the two germline ends. The CDR3 nucleotides read TGTGCCAGCAGTTATGAAAGGGGAAGTCAGCCCCAGCATTTT. As protein: CASSYERGSQPQHF.

This clonotype appeared a single time. This rearrangement joins TRBV24-1 to TRBJ2-3, with D perhaps TRBD1 (6 bases). The V end lost 4 bases, the J end lost 2 bases, and 12 bases lay between the germline ends. The CDR3 has 15 amino acids. CDR1 and CDR2 (germline): KGHDR, SFDVKD. The CDR3 nucleotides read TGTGCCACCAGTGACCGGACAGACTACACAGATACGCAGTATTTT. This encodes CATSDRTDYTDTQYF.

The J gene is TRBJ1-5, the V gene TRBV20-1; 11 bases align to TRBD1. With 4 bases clipped from V and 0 bases from J, the junction kept 8 bases outside the gene matches. Germline V gene data show CDR1 as DFQATT and CDR2 as SNEGSKA (reference sequence). The CDR3 is made up of 17 amino acids. The CDR3 loop is CSATDRGQDDSNQPQHF. As DNA, the CDR3 is TGCAGTGCTACGGACAGGGGGCAGGATGATAGCAATCAGCCCCAGCATTTT.

In this sample, this clonotype turned up once. The chain has TRBV20-1 and TRBJ2-2, with D possibly called TRBD1 or TRBD2 (5 bases each). Germline values: CDR1 DFQATT, CDR2 SNEGSKA (reference sequence). CDR3 size: 17 residues. V was trimmed by 0 bases and J by 9 bases, leaving 23 bases between them. The CDR3 region is CSARDHVGTARQRELFF. The CDR3 DNA follows: TGCAGTGCTAGAGATCATGTAGGGACCGCTAGGCAGCGGGAGCTGTTTTTT.

This CDR3 is CASSEQGNPYYEQYV. The CDR3 DNA is TGTGCCAGCAGTGAACAGGGAAATCCTTACTACGAGCAGTACGTC. V gene TRBV2 combines with J gene TRBJ2-7; D possibly corresponds to TRBD1 (5 bases). Germline V CDR1 and CDR2: SNHLY, FYNNEI. The V end was cut by 2 bases, the J end by 3 bases, with 14 bases between. This CDR3 has 15 amino acids.

V gene TRBV12-5 combines with J gene TRBJ2-7; D ambiguous. Germline loops: CDR1 LGHNT, CDR2 FRNRAP. Between the trimmed V and J ends, which lost 2 bases and 4 bases, there was a span of 6 bases. The CDR3 spans 12 residues. This chain's CDR3 is CASGLKMYEQYF. The CDR3 coding sequence is TGTGCTAGTGGTTTGAAAATGTACGAGCAGTACTTC.

This sequence joins TRBV9 and TRBJ2-1, with 10 bases fitting TRBD2. From germline, CDR1 is SGDLS and CDR2 YYNGEE. V lost 0 bases, J lost 3 bases, and 9 bases stayed unmatched. The CDR3 spans 18 residues. For the CDR3, the DNA is TGTGCCAGCAGCGTAGCGGCTAGCGGGGGCCTCTTCTACAATGAGCAGTTCTTC. Translated: CASSVAASGGLFYNEQFF.

This sequence joins TRBV25-1 and TRBJ2-1; unclear D gene. The CDR3 totals 13 residues. Germline values: CDR1 MGHDK, CDR2 SYGVNS. Trimming pared 4 bases from V and 6 bases from J, leaving 10 bases between. CDR3 nucleotides: TGTGCCAGCAGTGCCTCATCCCCCAATGAGCAGTTCTTC. Translation gives CASSASSPNEQFF.

The chain is built from TRBV4-3 and TRBJ1-5; D might be TRBD1 (6 bases). Germline V gene sequence: CDR1 LGHNA, CDR2 YSLEER. V was cut by 0 bases and J by 3 bases, with 9 bases left in between. This CDR3 has 15 residues. The CDR3 DNA is TGCGCCAGCAGCCAAGAATGGGGGCTCAATCAGCCCCAGCATTTT. The encoded protein is CASSQEWGLNQPQHF.

This clonotype came up many times. The chain couples TRBV7-6 to TRBJ2-1, with 7 bases aligning to TRBD1. The CDR3 sequence is 12 residues long. Germline V CDR1 and CDR2: SGHVS, FNYEAQ. V lost 5 bases and J lost 8; bases outside the gene matches: 3. The CDR3, as DNA: TGTGCCAGCAGCCAGACAGGGCATGAGCAGTTCTTC. It specifies CASSQTGHEQFF.

The chain carries TRBV27 and TRBJ2-5; D may be TRBD1 (5 bases). The length of the CDR3 is 14 residues. Deletions cut 3 bases from V and 4 bases from J, with 12 bases between. Germline CDR1 MNHEY, CDR2 SMNVEV (reference sequence). The CDR3, as DNA: TGTGCCAGCAGTTTGGGGCAGGCTAGAGAGACCCAGTACTTC. This gives the protein CASSLGQARETQYF.

Note on this clonotype: This may be a read error, as it is one base from a much larger clone. The gene calls are TRBV9 and TRBJ1-5; weak D call: TRBD1 (6 bases). Germline V gives CDR1 SGDLS, CDR2 YYNGEE. The CDR3 contains 14 residues. V lost 4 bases, J lost 3 bases, and 11 bases lay in between. The CDR3 coding sequence is TGTGCCAGCAGCCCCCGGGACATCAATCAGCCCCAGCATTTT. Translation: CASSPRDINQPQHF.

The table lists this clonotype with a few counts. The CDR3 spells CASSTTGYSQPQHF. CDR3 bases: TGTGCCAGCAGTACCACAGGGTACAGTCAGCCCCAGCATTTT. The chain recombines TRBV12-3 or TRBV12-4 with TRBJ1-5; possibly TRBD1 for D (6 bases). The CDR3 runs to 14 residues. V was pared by 5 bases and J by 6 bases, with 14 bases between.

The J gene is TRBJ2-5, the V gene TRBV25-1, with a tentative D call TRBD2 (6 bases). Germline CDR1 is MGHDK and CDR2 is SYGVNS. The CDR3 has 17 residues. The germline V and J ends were trimmed by 6 bases and 1 base, with 21 bases remaining between them. The DNA for the CDR3 is TGTGCCAGCAGCGGAACAACCCGGGAGCGGGTCCAAGAGACCCAGTACTTC. Protein sequence: CASSGTTRERVQETQYF.

V usage is TRBV6-2 or TRBV6-3 and J usage is TRBJ2-5; D may be TRBD1 (6 bases). The CDR3 runs to 13 residues. Germline lookup yields CDR1 MNHEY and CDR2 SVGEGT. The V end lost 2 bases, the J end lost 3 bases, and 7 bases lay between the germline ends. The CDR3 sequence: CASSYRQEETQYF. CDR3 sequence (DNA): TGTGCCAGCAGTTACCGACAGGAAGAGACCCAGTACTTC.

This sequence joins TRBV18 and TRBJ2-5; 9 bases map to TRBD1. V dropped 0 bases and J dropped 4; count of bases not matched to a gene: 9. CDR3 length equals 17 residues. Germline loops: CDR1 KGHSH, CDR2 LQKENI. The CDR3 here is CASSPPAGQGIRETQYF. CDR3 in DNA: TGTGCCAGCTCACCACCGGCTGGACAGGGGATTCGAGAGACCCAGTACTTC.

This clonotype was seen many times. The DNA of the CDR3 is TGTGCCACCCGGGTTATGGGCTATAACTACAATAATGAAAAACTGTTTTTT. It translates to CATRVMGYNYNNEKLFF. The V call is TRBV12-3 or TRBV12-4, the J call TRBJ1-4; D is undetermined. The CDR3 has 17 residues. Trimming shortened V by 10 bases and J by 4 bases, and 25 bases separated the two germline ends.

The rearrangement uses TRBV27 and TRBJ1-1; no reliable D call. The CDR3 totals 16 residues. Between the trimmed V and J ends, which lost 1 base and 5 bases, there was a span of 17 bases. Germline V lookup: CDR1 MNHEY, CDR2 SMNVEV (reference sequence). CDR3 nucleotide sequence: TGTGCCAGCAGTTTATTTCCTACAGTACCATTAACTGAAGCTTTCTTT. Protein sequence: CASSLFPTVPLTEAFF.

Notes on this clonotype: An end of the junction does not agree with germline; a read error may underlie this. The V and J genes are TRBV7-8 and TRBJ2-3, with D tentatively TRBD1 or TRBD2 (5 bases each). The CDR3 has 13 residues. Germline V CDR1 and CDR2: SGHVS, FQNEAQ. The CDR3 DNA sequence: TGTGCCAGCAGCTCTGAGGGGCCTTCTTTCAGATATTTC. Translated, it gives CASSSEGPSFRYF.

The J gene is TRBJ2-1, the V gene TRBV6-5; perhaps TRBD2 as D (6 bases). V lost 6 bases and J lost 3, with 15 bases in between. This CDR3 contains 15 residues. CDR1 is MNHEY and CDR2 is SVGAGI in the germline V gene. The CDR3 DNA follows: TGTGCCAGCAGCTATTGGCCGACTAGCTACAATGAGCAGTTCTTC. This encodes CASSYWPTSYNEQFF.

This clonotype was picked up a small number of times. The chain is built from TRBV7-8 and TRBJ1-2; D unresolved. V lost 4 bases and J lost 4, with 22 bases in between. Germline V gives CDR1 SGHVS, CDR2 FQNEAQ. This CDR3 comprises 17 residues. This CDR3 reads CASSSLPDSGRFYGYTF. The CDR3 region has the DNA TGTGCCAGCAGCTCCTTACCGGACTCCGGGCGATTCTATGGCTACACCTTC. Together with reference TRBV7-8 and TRBJ1-2, the CDR3 gives the full variable domain: GAGVSQSPRYKVAKRGQDVALRCDPISGHVSLFWYQQALGQGPEFLTYFQNEAQLDKSGLPSDRFFAERPEGSVSTLKIQRTQQEDSAVYLCASSSLPDSGRFYGYTFGSGTRLTVV.

J is TRBJ2-1 and V is TRBV7-9, with a weak D call TRBD1 (5 bases). The V gene lost 5 bases and the J gene lost 6 bases, with 23 bases spanning the gap. CDR3 size: 17 residues. CDR1 and CDR2 (germline): SEHNR, FQNEAQ (reference sequence). CDR3 in DNA: TGTGCCAGCAGCGGGCCCTCCCGACAGTATTCGGGCAATGAGCAGTTCTTC. Protein product: CASSGPSRQYSGNEQFF. Combining the CDR3 with reference TRBV7-9 and TRBJ2-1 gives the whole variable domain DTGVSQNPRHKITKRGQNVTFRCDPISEHNRLYWYRQTLGQGPEFLTYFQNEAQLEKSRLLSDRFSAERPKGSFSTLEIQRTEQGDSAMYLCASSGPSRQYSGNEQFFGPGTRLTVL.

This chain connects TRBV6-6 to TRBJ2-1, with TRBD1 identical over 8 bases. Germline CDR1 MNHNY, CDR2 SVGAGI (reference sequence). This CDR3 has 19 amino acids. After removal of 1 base from V and 6 bases from J, the junction contained 17 bases not matched to a gene. CDR3 protein: CASSYWTPNDRGKGNEQFF. CDR3 nucleotide sequence: TGTGCCAGCAGTTACTGGACGCCCAACGACAGGGGTAAAGGCAATGAGCAGTTCTTC.

This clonotype was observed a handful of times. The gene calls are TRBV19 and TRBJ1-2; 7 positions match TRBD1. Germline V gene data show CDR1 as LNHDA and CDR2 as SQIVND (reference sequence). V shed 0 bases and J 7 bases; nucleotides not matched to a gene: 8. This CDR3 has 15 residues. The chain's CDR3 is CASSIEPGQYAGYTF. DNA for the CDR3: TGTGCCAGTAGTATAGAACCGGGACAGTACGCTGGCTACACCTTC.

This clonotype showed up many times. As DNA, the CDR3 is TGTGCCAGCAGCCCCGCCTCAGAGACCCAGTACTTC. This sequence encodes CASSPASETQYF. The gene calls are TRBV7-9 and TRBJ2-5; D call uncertain. Trimming left V 5 bases short and J 4 bases short, with 8 bases between. The germline CDR1 and CDR2 sequences are SEHNR and FQNEAQ (reference sequence). This CDR3 region has 12 residues.

This sequence joins TRBV6-6 and TRBJ1-1; TRBD1 agrees at 7 bases. CDR1 MNHNY and CDR2 SVGAGI come from the germline V gene (reference sequence). With 4 bases clipped from V and 3 bases from J, the junction kept 14 bases outside the gene matches. This CDR3 region has 17 residues. CDR3 loop: CASSFRDSGESDTEAFF. For the CDR3, the DNA is TGTGCCAGCAGTTTCCGGGACAGCGGGGAATCTGACACTGAAGCTTTCTTT.